What follows are 17 T cell receptor beta chains derived from one specimen sequenced in a study of blood T cell repertoires in COVID-19. Sequencing used immunoSEQ multiplex PCR; TCRdb keeps in-frame clones, though not all of them. The sample contains about 310,000 clones, approximately 88% of which appear only once. What was sequenced was PBMCs or T cells enriched from blood (not recorded which). Every receptor here comes from a man in his 60s who had recovered from COVID-19.

The V and J genes are TRBV2 and TRBJ2-3; TRBD1 agrees at 10 bases. Germline V gives CDR1 SNHLY, CDR2 FYNNEI. Trimming at V came to 6 bases and at J to 4 bases, leaving 4 bases not matched to a gene. There are 14 residues in the CDR3. This CDR3 is CASRDRGLSDTQYF. The CDR3 DNA reads as TGTGCCAGCAGGGACAGGGGGTTATCAGATACGCAGTATTTT.

The chain carries TRBV7-3 and TRBJ1-1; D is possibly TRBD1 (5 bases). Germline CDR1 reads SGHTA; CDR2 reads FQGTGA. The CDR3 contains 13 residues. Deletions cut 6 bases from V and 2 bases from J, with 10 bases between. The CDR3 nucleotides read TGTGCCAGCAGTCGACAGATCAACACTGAAGCTTTCTTT. The encoded protein is CASSRQINTEAFF.

The chain employs TRBV7-2 and TRBJ1-3, with D unresolved. V lost 0 bases and J 1 base, leaving 13 bases between the germline ends. The CDR3 covers 17 residues. Germline assignment: CDR1 SGHTA and CDR2 FQGNSA. CDR3 sequence: CASSLASRVWSGNTIYF. CDR3 DNA: TGTGCCAGCAGCTTAGCATCACGGGTCTGGTCTGGAAACACCATATATTTT.

The genes are TRBV5-4 and TRBJ2-1, with 8 bases that match TRBD2. The germline gives CDR1 SGHNT, CDR2 YYREEE (reference sequence). V lost 1 base to trimming and J lost 5 bases; unmatched junction nucleotides: 5. There are 15 residues in the CDR3. Here the CDR3 reads CASSLTSGPDNEQFF. CDR3 nucleotides: TGTGCCAGCAGCTTGACTAGCGGACCCGACAATGAGCAGTTCTTC.

The V gene is TRBV29-1, the J gene TRBJ2-7; TRBD1 might be the D (6 bases). The CDR3 is made up of 15 amino acids. Germline CDR1 reads SQVTM; CDR2 reads ANQGSEA. The V end lost 1 base, the J end lost 7 bases, and 20 bases lay between the germline ends. This chain's CDR3 is CSVEGVVRGSGEQYF. The DNA of the CDR3 is TGCAGCGTTGAAGGAGTCGTCAGGGGAAGTGGTGAGCAGTACTTC.

To note about this clone: The sample contains more than one DNA sequence encoding this CDR3. The CDR3 region has the DNA TGTGCCAGCAGCTTAACCCGGTACACTGAAGCTTTCTTT. Residues: CASSLTRYTEAFF. This sequence joins TRBV7-2 and TRBJ1-1; unclear D gene. Trimming took off 2 bases at V and 3 bases at J, with 7 bases between the two ends. This CDR3 is built from 13 residues. In germline, CDR1 is SGHTA, CDR2 FQGNSA.

The chain uses TRBV11-2 and TRBJ2-7, with D maybe TRBD2 (6 bases). Trimming pared 5 bases from V and 1 base from J, leaving 21 bases between. This CDR3 has 17 residues. Germline assignment: CDR1 SGHAT and CDR2 FQNNGV. The CDR3 coding sequence is TGTGCCAGCAGCCTTCATCACGGGACTCACATTTCCTACGAGCAGTACTTC. Protein sequence: CASSLHHGTHISYEQYF.

This chain uses TRBV11-2 with TRBJ2-1, with 8 bases matching TRBD2. CDR1 is SGHAT, CDR2 FQNNGV, per germline. The CDR3 consists of 16 residues. V dropped 5 bases and J dropped 3; count of bases not matched to a gene: 9. CDR3 in DNA: TGTGCCAGCAGCCTGCGGGGGGCGGGGTTCTACAATGAGCAGTTCTTC. Its protein is CASSLRGAGFYNEQFF.

This rearrangement joins TRBV3-1 (or the pseudogene TRBV3-2) to TRBJ2-3, with TRBD1 matching 8 bases. Germline V gene data show CDR1 as LGHDT and CDR2 as YNNKEL (reference sequence). The length of the CDR3 is 16 residues. The junction had 5 bases not matched to a gene; V was cut back by 1 base and J by 2 bases. The CDR3 DNA sequence: TGTGCCAGCAGCCAAGTCGCCAGGGGGCACACAGATACGCAGTATTTT. Its translation: CASSQVARGHTDTQYF.

This clone was counted once. The V call is TRBV5-1, the J call TRBJ1-5, with D perhaps matching TRBD1 (5 bases). Germline V gene lookup returns CDR1 SGHRS and CDR2 YFSETQ. This CDR3 has 14 amino acids. V shed 0 bases and J shed 6 bases, with 10 bases lying between them. CDR3 in amino acids: CASSLGGAGQPQHF. The CDR3 region has the DNA TGCGCCAGCAGCTTGGGGGGCGCAGGTCAGCCCCAGCATTTT.

This clone is a singleton in its sample. Here the CDR3 DNA reads TGCGCCAGCAGCCAGAATTACGGTCAGCCCCAGCATTTT. It translates to CASSQNYGQPQHF. The chain is built from TRBV4-1 and TRBJ1-5; D uncertain. V gave up 3 bases and J gave up 6 bases, with 9 bases separating them. Looked up from germline, CDR1 is MGHRA and CDR2 is YSYEKL. This CDR3 has 13 residues.

The chain links TRBV5-1 to TRBJ1-2; a weak D match, TRBD1 (6 bases). CDR3 length: 14 residues. The germline V gene encodes CDR1 SGHRS and CDR2 YFSETQ. Trimming left V 0 bases short and J 4 bases short, with 10 bases between. The CDR3 coding sequence is TGCGCCAGCAGCTTGGAAGAAGGGGGCTATGGCTACACCTTC. This codes for CASSLEEGGYGYTF.

The chain carries TRBV28 and TRBJ2-7; TRBD2 matches at 11 bases. The germline gives CDR1 MDHEN, CDR2 SYDVKM. V was clipped by 7 bases and J by 4 bases; unmatched bases: 3. CDR3 length equals 13 residues. The CDR3 loop is CASIAGGSYEQYF. CDR3 sequence (DNA): TGTGCCAGCATAGCGGGAGGGAGTTACGAGCAGTACTTC.

Comment on this clone: This sample includes further DNA sequences coding for the same CDR3. CDR3 coding DNA: TGTGCCTGGAATGGGGGGGGCAATCAGCCCCAGCATTTT. This translates into CAWNGGGNQPQHF. The rearrangement joins TRBV30 to TRBJ1-5; D is perhaps TRBD1 (5 bases). Per the germline V gene, CDR1 is GTSNPN and CDR2 is SVGIG (reference sequence). Trimming cost V 4 bases and J 2 bases, with 9 bases left between them. The CDR3 is made up of 13 amino acids.

This chain links TRBV4-1 with TRBJ1-1; D not resolved. The CDR3 consists of 16 residues. Germline lookup yields CDR1 MGHRA and CDR2 YSYEKL. Trimming took off 4 bases at V and 1 base at J, with 16 bases between the two ends. CDR3 DNA: TGCGCCAGCAGCCGCCGAGGCGGGATGGAGAACACTGAAGCTTTCTTT. Its protein is CASSRRGGMENTEAFF.

The CDR3 nucleotides read TGTGCCAGCAGTTTCCTTGGGGGGACCGGGCGGTACGAGCAGTACTTC. Its protein is CASSFLGGTGRYEQYF. This chain connects TRBV28 to TRBJ2-7; a weak D match, TRBD2 (6 bases). Germline lookup yields CDR1 MDHEN and CDR2 SYDVKM. This CDR3 has 16 residues. The V and J ends lost 3 bases and 4 bases respectively, with 19 bases between them.

The V and J genes are TRBV2 and TRBJ1-1; D possibly corresponds to TRBD1 (6 bases). Trimming removed 4 bases from V and 2 bases from J, with 14 bases in between. The CDR3 is 15 amino acids. CDR1 is SNHLY and CDR2 is FYNNEI in the germline V gene. The CDR3 is CASSAVGGGNTEAFF. The CDR3 region has the DNA TGTGCCAGCAGTGCAGTGGGAGGGGGTAACACTGAAGCTTTCTTT.